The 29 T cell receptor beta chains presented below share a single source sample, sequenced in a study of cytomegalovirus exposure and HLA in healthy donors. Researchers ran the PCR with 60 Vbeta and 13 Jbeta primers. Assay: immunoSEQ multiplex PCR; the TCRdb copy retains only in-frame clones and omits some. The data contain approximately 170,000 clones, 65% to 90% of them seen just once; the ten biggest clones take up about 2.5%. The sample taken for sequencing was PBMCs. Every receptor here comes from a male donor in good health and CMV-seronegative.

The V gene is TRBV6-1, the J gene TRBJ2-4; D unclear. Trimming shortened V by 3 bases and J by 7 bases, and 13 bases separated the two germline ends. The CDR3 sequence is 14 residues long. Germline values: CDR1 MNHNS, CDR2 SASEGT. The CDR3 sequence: CASSDGQVENIQYF. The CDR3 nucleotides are TGTGCCAGCAGTGACGGTCAGGTCGAGAACATTCAGTACTTC.

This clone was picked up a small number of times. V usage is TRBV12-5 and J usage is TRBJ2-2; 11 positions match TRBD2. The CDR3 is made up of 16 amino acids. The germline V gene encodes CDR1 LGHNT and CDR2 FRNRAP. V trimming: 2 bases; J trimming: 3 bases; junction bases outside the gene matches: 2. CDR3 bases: TGTGCTAGTGGTTTGCTAGCGGGGGGCTACACCGGGGAGCTGTTTTTT. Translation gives CASGLLAGGYTGELFF.

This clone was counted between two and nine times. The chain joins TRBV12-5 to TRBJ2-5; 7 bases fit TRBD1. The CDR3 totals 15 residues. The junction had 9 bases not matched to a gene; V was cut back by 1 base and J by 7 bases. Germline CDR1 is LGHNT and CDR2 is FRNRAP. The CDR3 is CASGLDRGPPWTQYF. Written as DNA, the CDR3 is TGTGCTAGTGGTTTGGACAGGGGCCCACCGTGGACCCAGTACTTC.

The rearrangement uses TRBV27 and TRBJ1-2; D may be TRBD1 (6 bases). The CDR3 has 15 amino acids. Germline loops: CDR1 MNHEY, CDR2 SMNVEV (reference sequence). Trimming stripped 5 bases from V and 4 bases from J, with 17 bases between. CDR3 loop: CASSGYRDAIYGYTF. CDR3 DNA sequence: TGTGCCAGCAGTGGATACAGGGATGCGATCTATGGCTACACCTTC.

CDR3 DNA sequence: TGTGCCAGCAGCTTGGCCAGGTTTTCCAACGAGCAGTACTTC. Translated, it gives CASSLARFSNEQYF. J is TRBJ2-7 and V is TRBV5-4; D unclear. Germline-derived CDR1 and CDR2 are SGHNT and YYREEE (reference sequence). Trimming took off 0 bases at V and 5 bases at J, with 12 bases between the two ends. The CDR3 sequence is 14 residues long.

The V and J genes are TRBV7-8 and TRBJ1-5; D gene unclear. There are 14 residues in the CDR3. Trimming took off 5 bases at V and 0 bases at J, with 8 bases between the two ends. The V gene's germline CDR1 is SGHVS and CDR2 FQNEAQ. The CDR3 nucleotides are TGTGCCAGCAGCCCCTTTAATAGCAATCAGCCCCAGCATTTT. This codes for CASSPFNSNQPQHF.

As DNA, the CDR3 is TGTGCCAGTAGTACGACAGGGGGCTACGAGCAGTACTTC. It is translated as CASSTTGGYEQYF. The chain carries TRBV19 and TRBJ2-7, with 9 bases lining up with TRBD1. Germline-derived CDR1 and CDR2 are LNHDA and SQIVND (reference sequence). CDR3 length: 13 amino acids. The junction had 1 base not matched to a gene; V was cut back by 4 bases and J by 3 bases.

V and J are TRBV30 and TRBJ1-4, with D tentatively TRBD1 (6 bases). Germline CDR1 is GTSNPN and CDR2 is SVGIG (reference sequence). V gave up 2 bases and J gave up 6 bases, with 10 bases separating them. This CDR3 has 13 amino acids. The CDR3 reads CAWSNRAHEKLFF. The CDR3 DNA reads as TGTGCCTGGAGTAACAGGGCCCATGAAAAACTGTTTTTT. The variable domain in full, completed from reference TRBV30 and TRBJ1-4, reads SQTIHQWPATLVQPVGSPLSLECTVEGTSNPNLYWYRQAAGRGLQLLFYSVGIGQISSEVPQNLSASRPQDRQFILSSKKLLLSDSGFYLCAWSNRAHEKLFFGSGTQLSVL.

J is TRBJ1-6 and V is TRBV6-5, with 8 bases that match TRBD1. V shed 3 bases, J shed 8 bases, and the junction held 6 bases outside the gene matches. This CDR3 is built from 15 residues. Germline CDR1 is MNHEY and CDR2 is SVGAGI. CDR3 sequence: CASSYGDRGYSPLHF. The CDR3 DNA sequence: TGTGCCAGCAGTTATGGAGACAGGGGATATTCACCCCTCCACTTT.

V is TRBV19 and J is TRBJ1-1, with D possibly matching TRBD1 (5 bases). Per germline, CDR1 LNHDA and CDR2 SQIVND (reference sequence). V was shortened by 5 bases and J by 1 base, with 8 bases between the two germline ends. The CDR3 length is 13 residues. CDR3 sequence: CASSVQENTEAFF. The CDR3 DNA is TGTGCCAGTAGTGTACAGGAGAACACTGAAGCTTTCTTT.

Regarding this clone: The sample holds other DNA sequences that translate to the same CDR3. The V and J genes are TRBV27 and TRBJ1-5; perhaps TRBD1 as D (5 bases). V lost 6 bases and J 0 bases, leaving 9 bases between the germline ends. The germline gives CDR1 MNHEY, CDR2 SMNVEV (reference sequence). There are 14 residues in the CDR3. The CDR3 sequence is CASRRGGSNQPQHF. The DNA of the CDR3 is TGTGCCAGCAGACGCGGGGGTAGCAATCAGCCCCAGCATTTT.

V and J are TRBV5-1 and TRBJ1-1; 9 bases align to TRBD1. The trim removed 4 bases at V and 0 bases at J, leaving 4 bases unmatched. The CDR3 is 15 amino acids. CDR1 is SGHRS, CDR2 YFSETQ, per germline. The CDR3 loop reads CASSPDRGMNTEAFF. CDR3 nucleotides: TGCGCCAGCAGCCCGGACAGGGGAATGAACACTGAAGCTTTCTTT.

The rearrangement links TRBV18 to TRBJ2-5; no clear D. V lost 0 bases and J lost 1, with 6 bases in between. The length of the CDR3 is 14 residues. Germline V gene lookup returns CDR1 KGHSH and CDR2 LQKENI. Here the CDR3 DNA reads TGTGCCAGCTCACCACCAATGGCCCAAGAGACCCAGTACTTC. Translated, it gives CASSPPMAQETQYF.

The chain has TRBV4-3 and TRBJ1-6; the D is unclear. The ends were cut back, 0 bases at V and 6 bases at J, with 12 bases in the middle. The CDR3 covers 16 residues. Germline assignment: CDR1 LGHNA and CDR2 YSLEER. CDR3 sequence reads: CASSQDSPTGNSPLHF. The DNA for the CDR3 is TGCGCCAGCAGCCAAGATAGTCCCACTGGTAATTCACCCCTCCACTTT.

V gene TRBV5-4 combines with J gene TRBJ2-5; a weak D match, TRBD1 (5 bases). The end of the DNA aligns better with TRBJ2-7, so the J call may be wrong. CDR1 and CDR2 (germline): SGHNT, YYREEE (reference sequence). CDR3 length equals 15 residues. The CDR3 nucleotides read TGTGCCAGCAGCTTGGCGCAGGGCCTCTCCTACGAGCAGTACTTC. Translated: CASSLAQGLSYEQYF.

CDR3 loop: CASSPGTGKPKNIQYF. The CDR3 nucleotides read TGTGCCAGCAGTCCCGGGACAGGGAAACCCAAAAACATTCAGTACTTC. The chain combines TRBV27 with TRBJ2-4; TRBD1 matches 9 bases. The germline CDR1 and CDR2 sequences are MNHEY and SMNVEV (reference sequence). Trimming at V came to 5 bases and at J to 2 bases, leaving 7 bases not matched to a gene. There are 16 residues in the CDR3.

The CDR3 region has the DNA TGTGCCAGCAGTCCGGACAGGGCCAATCAGCCCCAGCATTTT. It yields the protein CASSPDRANQPQHF. This rearrangement joins TRBV6-1 to TRBJ1-5, with TRBD1 matching over 8 bases. The CDR3 is 14 residues long. Germline V gives CDR1 MNHNS, CDR2 SASEGT. After removal of 5 bases from V and 3 bases from J, the junction contained 3 bases not matched to a gene.

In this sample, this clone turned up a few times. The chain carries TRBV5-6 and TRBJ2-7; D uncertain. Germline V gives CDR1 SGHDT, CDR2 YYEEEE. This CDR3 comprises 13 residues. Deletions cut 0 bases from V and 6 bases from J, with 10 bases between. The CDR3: CASSLGQFTEQYF. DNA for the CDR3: TGTGCCAGCAGCTTGGGCCAGTTTACCGAGCAGTACTTC.

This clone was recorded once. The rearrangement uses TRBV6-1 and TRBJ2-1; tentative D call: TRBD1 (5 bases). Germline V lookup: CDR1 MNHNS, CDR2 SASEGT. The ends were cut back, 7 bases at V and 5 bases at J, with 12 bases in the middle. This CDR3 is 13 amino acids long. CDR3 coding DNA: TGTGCCAGCAATCGACAGCCTCACAATGAGCAGTTCTTC. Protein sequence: CASNRQPHNEQFF.

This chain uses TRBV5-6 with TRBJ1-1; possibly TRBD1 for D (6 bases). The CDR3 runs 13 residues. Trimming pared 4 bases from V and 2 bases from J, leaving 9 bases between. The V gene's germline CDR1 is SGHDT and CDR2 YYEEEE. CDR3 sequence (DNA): TGTGCCAGCAGCGTGACAGGTAACACTGAAGCTTTCTTT. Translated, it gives CASSVTGNTEAFF.

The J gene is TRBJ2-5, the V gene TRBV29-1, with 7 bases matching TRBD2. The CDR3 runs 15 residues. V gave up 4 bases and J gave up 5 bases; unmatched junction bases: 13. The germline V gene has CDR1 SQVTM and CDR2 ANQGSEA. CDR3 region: CSVGLGRGLVETQYF. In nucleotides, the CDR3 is TGCAGCGTTGGGCTGGGGCGGGGGTTGGTTGAGACCCAGTACTTC.

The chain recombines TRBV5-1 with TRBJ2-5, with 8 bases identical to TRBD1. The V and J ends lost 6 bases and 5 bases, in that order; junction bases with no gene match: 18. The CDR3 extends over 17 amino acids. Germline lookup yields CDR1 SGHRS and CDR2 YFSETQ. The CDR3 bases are TGCGCCAGCACACCGCTCTCTGGACAGGGTTGGGGTGAGACCCAGTACTTC. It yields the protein CASTPLSGQGWGETQYF.

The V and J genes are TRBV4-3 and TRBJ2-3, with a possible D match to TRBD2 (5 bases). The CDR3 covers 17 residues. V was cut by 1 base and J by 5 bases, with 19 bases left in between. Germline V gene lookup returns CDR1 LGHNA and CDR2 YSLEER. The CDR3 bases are TGCGCCAGCAGCCAAGGCGGGTTGGCCAGAGCTGTAGATACGCAGTATTTT. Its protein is CASSQGGLARAVDTQYF.

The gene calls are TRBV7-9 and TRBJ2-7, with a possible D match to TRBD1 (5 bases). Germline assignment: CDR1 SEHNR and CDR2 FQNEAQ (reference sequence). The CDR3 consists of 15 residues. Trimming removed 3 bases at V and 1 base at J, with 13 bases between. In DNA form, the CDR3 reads TGTGCCAGCAGCTTTAATCCCCAGGGTTCCTACGAGCAGTACTTC. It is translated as CASSFNPQGSYEQYF.

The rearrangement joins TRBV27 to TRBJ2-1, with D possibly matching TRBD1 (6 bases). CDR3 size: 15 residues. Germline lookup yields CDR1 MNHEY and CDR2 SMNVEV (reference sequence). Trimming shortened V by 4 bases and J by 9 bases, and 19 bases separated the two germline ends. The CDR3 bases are TGTGCCAGCAGTTCTTACCTCGACAGGATACGTGAGCAGTTCTTC. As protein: CASSSYLDRIREQFF.

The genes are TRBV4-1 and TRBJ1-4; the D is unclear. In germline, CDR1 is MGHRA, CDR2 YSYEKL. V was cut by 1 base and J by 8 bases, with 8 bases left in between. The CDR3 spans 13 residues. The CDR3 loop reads CASSQVPAEKLFF. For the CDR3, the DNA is TGCGCCAGCAGCCAAGTACCCGCGGAAAAACTGTTTTTT.

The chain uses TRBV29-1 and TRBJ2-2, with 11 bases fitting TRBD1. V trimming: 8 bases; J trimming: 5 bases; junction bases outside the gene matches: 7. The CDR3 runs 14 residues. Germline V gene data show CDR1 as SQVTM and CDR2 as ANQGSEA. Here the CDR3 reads CSTLGTGGTGELFF. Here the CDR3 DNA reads TGCAGCACTTTGGGGACAGGGGGAACCGGGGAGCTGTTTTTT.

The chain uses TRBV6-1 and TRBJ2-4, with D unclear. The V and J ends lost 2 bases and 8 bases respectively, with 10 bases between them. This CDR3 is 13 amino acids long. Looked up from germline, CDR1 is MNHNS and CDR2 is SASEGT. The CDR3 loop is CASSEQAWDIQYF. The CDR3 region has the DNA TGTGCCAGCAGTGAACAGGCATGGGACATTCAGTACTTC.

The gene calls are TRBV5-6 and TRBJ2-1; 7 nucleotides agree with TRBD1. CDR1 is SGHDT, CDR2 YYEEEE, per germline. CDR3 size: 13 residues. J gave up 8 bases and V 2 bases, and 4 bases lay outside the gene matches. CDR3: CASSLDREDEQFF. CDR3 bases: TGTGCCAGCAGCTTAGACAGGGAAGATGAGCAGTTCTTC.